One sample yielded the 22 T cell receptor beta chains listed below, sequenced in a study of cytomegalovirus exposure and HLA in healthy donors. Vbeta (60) and Jbeta (13) primers were used in the PCR. Profiling relied on immunoSEQ multiplex PCR, and the TCRdb table lists in-frame clones only, not all of them. The sample carries 130,000 to 150,000 clones, around four fifths recorded once. Sequences were obtained from PBMCs. These receptor sequences come from a male donor in good health and CMV-seropositive.

The chain carries TRBV7-2 and TRBJ1-2; TRBD1 agrees at 11 bases. The CDR3 loop spans 15 amino acids. In germline, CDR1 is SGHTA, CDR2 FQGNSA. Trimming cost V 2 bases and J 8 bases; bases outside gene matches: 7. CDR3 DNA: TGTGCCAGCAGCTTATATGGACAGGGGGCCGGCGGCTACACCTTC. This encodes CASSLYGQGAGGYTF.

The V call is TRBV13, the J call TRBJ2-4, with D possibly TRBD2 on 5 matching bases. The germline V gene encodes CDR1 PRHDT and CDR2 FYEKMQ (reference sequence). V was clipped by 5 bases and J by 1 base, with 15 bases between them. The CDR3 length is 16 residues. For the CDR3, the DNA is TGTGCCAGCAGCCCAGGAGGCTTTGTGGCCAAAAACATTCAGTACTTC. The encoded protein is CASSPGGFVAKNIQYF.

The chain is built from TRBV14 and TRBJ2-2; the D is unclear. Per germline, CDR1 SGHDN and CDR2 FVKESK. The CDR3 is made up of 13 amino acids. Trimming took 6 bases from V and 4 from J, leaving 9 bases between them. CDR3 DNA: TGTGCCAGCAGGCACTCCCTCACCGGGGAGCTGTTTTTT. Protein: CASRHSLTGELFF.

This chain connects TRBV19 to TRBJ2-7; perhaps TRBD1 as D (5 bases). V shed 3 bases and J shed 2 bases, with 11 bases lying between them. Germline V gives CDR1 LNHDA, CDR2 SQIVND (reference sequence). The CDR3 has 14 residues. Here the CDR3 reads CASSIRVSTYEQYF. The DNA of the CDR3 is TGTGCCAGTAGTATCAGGGTAAGCACCTACGAGCAGTACTTC.

The V and J genes are TRBV6-6 and TRBJ1-4; TRBD1 aligns across 10 bases. Losses at the gene ends were 4 bases for V and 8 bases for J; bases not matched to a gene: 4. Germline V gene lookup returns CDR1 MNHNY and CDR2 SVGAGI (reference sequence). The CDR3 contains 14 residues. The CDR3 DNA reads TGTGCCAGCAGTTTGACAGGGGGCGGGGAAAAACTGTTTTTT. It encodes CASSLTGGGEKLFF.

The chain uses TRBV6-5 and TRBJ1-5; possible D gene TRBD1, 5 bases. The V and J ends lost 0 bases and 7 bases respectively, with 13 bases between them. Germline CDR1 MNHEY, CDR2 SVGAGI. This CDR3 is 15 amino acids long. CDR3 region: CASSYSGTHGQPQHF. CDR3 in DNA: TGTGCCAGCAGTTACTCAGGGACTCACGGACAGCCCCAGCATTTT.

The chain employs TRBV5-4 and TRBJ2-3; no clear D gene. This CDR3 is built from 12 residues. Trimming took off 5 bases at V and 2 bases at J, with 6 bases between the two ends. The germline CDR1 and CDR2 sequences are SGHNT and YYREEE (reference sequence). CDR3 protein: CASRRATDTQYF. The CDR3 bases are TGTGCCAGCAGACGAGCCACAGATACGCAGTATTTT.

This chain connects TRBV9 to TRBJ2-1; no reliable D call. This CDR3 contains 14 residues. Trimming shortened V by 3 bases and J by 2 bases, and 9 bases separated the two germline ends. Germline V gene data show CDR1 as SGDLS and CDR2 as YYNGEE. CDR3 residues: CASSGAETYNEQFF. DNA of the CDR3: TGTGCCAGCAGCGGGGCTGAAACCTACAATGAGCAGTTCTTC.

V gene TRBV7-3 combines with J gene TRBJ2-1, with 8 positions matching TRBD2. CDR1 and CDR2 from the germline V gene are SGHTA and FQGTGA. This CDR3 has 18 residues. With 2 bases clipped from V and 4 bases from J, the junction kept 13 bases outside the gene matches. CDR3 protein: CASSLAPPGSGGYNEQFF. CDR3 in DNA: TGTGCCAGCAGCTTAGCCCCCCCGGGAAGCGGGGGTTACAATGAGCAGTTCTTC.

This chain's CDR3 is CASSPETSGRPTIDNEQFF. The CDR3 coding sequence is TGTGCCAGCAGTCCTGAGACTAGCGGGAGGCCTACTATCGACAATGAGCAGTTCTTC. The chain is built from TRBV28 and TRBJ2-1; 13 bases are shared with TRBD2. This CDR3 is 19 amino acids long. Germline V gene sequence: CDR1 MDHEN, CDR2 SYDVKM. V shed 5 bases and J 5 bases; nucleotides not matched to a gene: 15.

The chain links TRBV6-5 to TRBJ1-2; D perhaps matches TRBD1 (6 bases). This CDR3 is 13 amino acids long. Trimming shortened V by 5 bases and J by 5 bases, and 12 bases separated the two germline ends. The V gene's germline CDR1 is MNHEY and CDR2 SVGAGI. In nucleotides, the CDR3 is TGTGCCAGCAGTCCAGGACAGATATATGGCTACACCTTC. Its protein product is CASSPGQIYGYTF.

There are a few counts of this clone. The CDR3 loop reads CASSPRQGSGNTIYF. CDR3 nucleotide sequence: TGTGCCAGCTCACCACGGCAGGGCTCTGGAAACACCATATATTTT. The chain couples TRBV18 to TRBJ1-3, with D maybe TRBD1 (5 bases). The CDR3 is 15 residues long. Germline V gene lookup returns CDR1 KGHSH and CDR2 LQKENI. V was trimmed by 1 base and J by 0 bases, leaving 7 bases between them.

Comments on this clone: A read error may produce the germline difference seen at one junction end. This chain uses TRBV7-9 with TRBJ2-7; no clear D. This CDR3 comprises 13 residues. The germline CDR1 and CDR2 sequences are SEHNR and FQNEAQ (reference sequence). CDR3 sequence reads: CSSSFTLSPEQYF. Here the CDR3 DNA reads TGTTCCAGCAGCTTCACCCTGAGTCCCGAGCAGTACTTC.

There are a few counts of this clone. The V gene is TRBV9, the J gene TRBJ2-5, with a tentative D call TRBD2 (7 bases). CDR3 size: 15 residues. Germline lookup yields CDR1 SGDLS and CDR2 YYNGEE. V was cut by 0 bases and J by 6 bases, with 15 bases left in between. CDR3 residues: CASSVGRGGRQTQYF. For the CDR3, the DNA is TGTGCCAGCAGCGTAGGTAGGGGGGGGCGACAGACCCAGTACTTC.

The rearrangement joins TRBV14 to TRBJ2-6, with D uncertain. Germline assignment: CDR1 SGHDN and CDR2 FVKESK. Trimming cost V 1 base and J 0 bases, with 4 bases left between them. This CDR3 has 15 residues. This CDR3 reads CASSQGSSGANVLTF. The CDR3 coding sequence is TGTGCCAGCAGCCAAGGGAGCTCTGGGGCCAACGTCCTGACTTTC.

Only a few counts were recorded for this clone. The chain is built from TRBV5-6 and TRBJ1-5; possible D gene TRBD1, 6 bases. This CDR3 region has 14 residues. Germline V gene data show CDR1 as SGHDT and CDR2 as YYEEEE. Between the trimmed V and J ends, which lost 1 base and 6 bases, there was a span of 11 bases. The CDR3 DNA reads TGTGCCAGCAGCTTGTGGGGGGGCGGTCAGCCCCAGCATTTT. This translates into CASSLWGGGQPQHF.

The V and J genes are TRBV7-8 and TRBJ1-5; D remains ambiguous. The V and J ends lost 5 bases and 3 bases respectively, with 14 bases between them. Germline CDR1 SGHVS, CDR2 FQNEAQ. The CDR3 totals 15 residues. The CDR3 DNA follows: TGTGCCAGCAGCCCCCTCCGAGTCCCCAATCAGCCCCAGCATTTT. Protein: CASSPLRVPNQPQHF.

The CDR3, as DNA: TGTGCCAGCAGCCAAGTACAGGAGACAACTAATGAAAAACTGTTTTTT. It translates to CASSQVQETTNEKLFF. The chain carries TRBV4-2 and TRBJ1-4, with D maybe TRBD1 (5 bases). The CDR3 is made up of 16 amino acids. Per the germline V gene, CDR1 is LGHNA and CDR2 is YNFKEQ. V was pared by 1 base and J by 0 bases, with 9 bases between.

The CDR3 reads CAISESEGGSYEQYF. CDR3 nucleotide sequence: TGTGCCATCAGTGAGTCTGAGGGAGGCTCCTACGAGCAGTACTTC. The V gene is TRBV10-3, the J gene TRBJ2-7, with a weak D call TRBD2 (6 bases). CDR1 is ENHRY, CDR2 SYGVKD, per germline. V lost 0 bases to trimming and J lost 0 bases, with 9 bases between them. This CDR3 spans 15 amino acids.

The sample holds one count of this clone. V and J are TRBV6-1 and TRBJ2-3; D gene ambiguous. The CDR3 extends over 19 amino acids. The germline V gene encodes CDR1 MNHNS and CDR2 SASEGT. Trimming took off 1 base at V and 2 bases at J, with 22 bases between the two ends. The CDR3 reads CASSEGEDMSSLSTDTQYF. The CDR3 DNA reads TGTGCCAGCAGTGAAGGTGAGGATATGAGTTCCCTTTCCACAGATACGCAGTATTTT.

V gene TRBV9 combines with J gene TRBJ2-3; 8 positions match TRBD2. The germline gives CDR1 SGDLS, CDR2 YYNGEE. The trim removed 0 bases at V and 6 bases at J, leaving 3 bases unmatched. The CDR3 covers 14 residues. The CDR3 DNA follows: TGTGCCAGCAGCGTAGTCGGGGGGGCCGATACGCAGTATTTT. Its translation: CASSVVGGADTQYF. Full variable domain (missing parts from reference TRBV9 and TRBJ2-3): DSGVTQTPKHLITATGQRVTLRCSPRSGDLSVYWYQQSLDQGLQFLIQYYNGEERAKGNILERFSAQQFPDLHSELNLSSLELGDSALYFCASSVVGGADTQYFGPGTRLTVL.

The CDR3 sequence: CASSLISSRIGNEQFF. In nucleotides, the CDR3 is TGTGCCAGCAGTTTAATTTCGAGCAGGATAGGAAATGAGCAGTTCTTC. This chain links TRBV28 with TRBJ2-1; no firm D call. Germline loops: CDR1 MDHEN, CDR2 SYDVKM. The CDR3 is made up of 16 amino acids. The ends were cut back, 2 bases at V and 7 bases at J, with 18 bases in the middle. The full variable domain, its missing parts supplied by reference TRBV28 and TRBJ2-1, is DVKVTQSSRYLVKRTGEKVFLECVQDMDHENMFWYRQDPGLGLRLIYFSYDVKMKEKGDIPEGYSVSREKKERFSLILESASTNQTSMYLCASSLISSRIGNEQFFGPGTRLTVL.